Included here is one TCR beta chain sequence, with context. The sample is drawn from a study of shared T cell receptors in the human thymus. Germline V gene data show CDR1 as MRHNA and CDR2 as SNTAGT. V was clipped by 8 bases and J by 8 bases; unmatched bases: 10. CDR3 length equals 13 residues. Clones were sequenced by immunoSEQ multiplex PCR, and TCRdb holds only the in-frame ones, with some missing. The top ten clones hold around 0.018% of a sample with around 340,000 clones, approximately 95% of them seen once. This chain links TRBV6-4 with TRBJ1-2, with 8 bases that match TRBD1. The receptor was isolated from a human donor. Sequencing was carried out using thymocytes. This CDR3 is CASEETGDWGYTF. The CDR3 nucleotides read TGTGCCAGCGAAGAGACAGGGGATTGGGGCTACACCTTC.